This T cell receptor (beta chain) was sequenced during a study of blood T cell repertoires in COVID-19 (TCRdb year 2020). Background for the entire study: Samples from collaborators originated in the United States, Italy and Spain and spanned both the acute and convalescent phases of COVID-19. The prospective study material was composed of cDNA or gDNA derived from T cells, B-cell-depleted T cells, or PBMCs. Subjects who had been exposed to COVID-19, were actively infected with it, or had recovered from it provided the deeply sampled blood TCRbeta repertoires that made up the dataset. A freely available public database, intended as a resource for researchers studying the immune response to SARS-CoV-2, is where the repertoires were released. Samples came from the ongoing ImmuneRACE study (first 160 participants) plus 1,254 subjects from 6 global collaborators. The sample metadata nearly always contained a de-identified subject ID, COVID-19 status, age in years and sex. Where HLA class I and class II types were available, the types were taken from metadata supplied by the sample provider, not from assay-based typing.

A remark on this clone: This clone's antigen is unknown. Base-call qualities are not available, and no considerably larger clone is one nucleotide away.

V and J are trimmed by 0 bases and 0 bases, and the gene matches miss 2 bases of the junction. Its CDR3 holds 17 amino acids, cysteine through phenylalanine. Solely the CDR3 DNA is kept, with 51 bases framed from the first base. CDR1 KGHSH and CDR2 LQKENI were looked up in the germline V gene. Collaborating institutions collected whole blood in K2EDTA tubes following their own protocols. For TCRbeta analysis, collaborators shipped samples as frozen whole blood, isolated PBMCs, or DNA extracted from either of those sample types. TCRbeta CDR3 regions were amplified from genomic DNA by means of the immunoSEQ Assay, a bias-controlled multiplex PCR. Under the source paper's analysis protocol: The number of nucleated cells in each sample was estimated by amplification of reference gene primers within the assay. Sequence reads were collapsed and filtered to measure the absolute abundance of every unique TCRbeta CDR3 rearrangement. Productive Simpson clonality was computed per sample as the square root of Simpson's diversity index over productive rearrangements. TCRdb carries this immuneACCESS record with in-frame sequences only. Its versions omit some clonotypes, under half of them owing to an unresolved V gene in the studies checked, with the rest unexplained. V and J calls and clone size are given by that table; D and trimming were obtained from the DNA. The sample table records approximately 110,000 clones; around 64% of these occur just once. Around 0.9% of the sample belongs to the ten largest clones.

General study outcomes and caveats: Clinical and demographic metadata were provided uncurated, with the amount varying by source and participant.

This clonotype originated in a human donor with acute or convalescent COVID-19. The donor label of this sample is uncertain. The receptor chain draws on TRBV18 and TRBJ2-2; 9 of the junction bases match TRBD1. The sequenced sample was peripheral blood. DNA sequence: TGTGCCAGCTCACCACCGGACAGGGGTTCGAACACCGGGGAGCTGTTTTTT. Translated, it gives CASSPPDRGSNTGELFF.